The present TCR beta chain was sequenced within a study of T cell responses to AZD1222 COVID-19 vaccine. Repertoires were generated with immunoSEQ multiplex PCR, while TCRdb's copy carries only in-frame clones and drops some. The repertoire has approximately 160,000 clones, 92% of them found once; the top ten carry approximately 1.1%. Germline CDR1 and CDR2: MNHEY and SVGAGI. J gave up 2 bases and V 5 bases, and 5 bases lay outside the gene matches. The CDR3 consists of 14 residues. The rearrangement links TRBV6-5 to TRBJ1-2; 7 bases are a match to TRBD1. Sample: peripheral blood, taken 28 days after the second AZD1222 dose. The sequence came from an adult who received the AZD1222 COVID-19 vaccine. The CDR3 DNA reads TGTGCCAGCAGTCCGCCGGGACAGAACTATGGCTACACCTTC. Protein: CASSPPGQNYGYTF.